This TCR beta chain derives from a study of STAT5B mutations in CD4+ large granular lymphocyte leukemia (dated by TCRdb to between 2021 and 2024). A note on the overall study: Among the healthy controls, the CDR3 'QG' motif was associated with a particular HLA allele. Flow cytometry on FACSCanto II or FACSVerse showed that the purified fractions were more than 95% pure among lymphocytes. The TCRbeta repertoires of CD4+ T-cell large granular lymphocyte leukemia patients were compared with the TCRbeta repertoires of healthy blood donors. What the study reported, not specific to this receptor: Enrichment of TRBV06-family usage was observed among the top patient clones (8/27) relative to healthy controls (2/35). Main leukemic clonotypes were private to each patient, although 20% to 25% of the main leukemic clonotypes were found at low frequency in the non-leukemic repertoires of other patients. Compared with healthy CD4+ repertoires, CD4-sorted patient repertoires appeared more clonal, and this difference remained even after the putative leukemic clones were removed. Data were not HLA-matched; higher clonality in CD4+ versus CD8+ T-LGLL could reflect the relatively small sample size.

TCRbeta rearrangements were sequenced from genomic DNA using the immunoSEQ assay at survey resolution. Per the source publication's procedure: In the TCR sequencing data, the lowest productive clonotype frequency that could be detected was 2.59 x 10-5. Only productive TCRbeta rearrangements, defined as complete and in-frame sequences, were included in the analyses. Clonality for each sample was calculated as Simpson clonality in the immunoSEQ Analyzer version 3.0. Based on frequency, clones were grouped as very rare, small, medium, large (1-20%) or hyperexpanded (>20%). Generation probabilities were estimated with OLGA 1.2.3, V-gene circos plots were made with VDJtools, specificities were searched in VDJdb, and CDR3 motifs were identified with GLIPH. TCRdb's version of the immuneACCESS table is confined to in-frame rearrangements and falls short of the full clone set. An unresolved V gene accounts for under half of the shortfall where checked; the remainder is of unknown origin. The V and J calls and the clone size are those of that table, but D and trimming were determined from the DNA. For this sample there are some 30,000 clones; roughly 76% appear just once. The top ten constitute approximately 4.4% of the sample.

The healthy control group was made up of 40 or so blood donors, and the Finnish Red Cross blood service supplied their buffy coats. All TCR-sequenced material derived from peripheral blood: patient blood samples and healthy donor buffy coats. Ficoll-Hypaque gradient centrifugation was used to isolate peripheral blood mononuclear cells. CD4+ cells were purified magnetically from the buffy coats of healthy controls. The Gentra Puregene Cell and Tissue kit was used to extract genomic DNA, and a Qubit 2.0 fluorometer was used to measure the amount of genomic DNA. Trimming costs V 4 bases and J 6 bases, and their ends lie 12 bases apart. CDR1 and CDR2 are drawn from the germline V gene: SNHLY, FYNNEI. Including cysteine and phenylalanine, the CDR3 has 13 amino acids. Only the CDR3 region is kept as DNA, spanning 39 bases read in frame from base 1. This clone showed up just a few times. Its antigen has not been determined. Base quality data are lacking; no much larger clone is found one base away.

Recombination linked TRBV2 to TRBJ1-1; the D gene is possibly TRBD1, with 5 bases matching. What was sequenced was CD4+ T cells from blood buffy coats. The sequence derives from a human donor in good health. The DNA is TGTGCCAGCAGTGGGGACTGGTTCTCTGAAGCTTTCTTT. Translation gives CASSGDWFSEAFF. When the CDR3 is completed using the reference TRBV2 and TRBJ1-1 genes on either side, the full variable domain is EPEVTQTPSHQVTQMGQEVILRCVPISNHLYFYWYRQILGQKVEFLVSFYNNEISEKSEIFDDQFSVERPDGSNFTLKIRSTKLEDSAMYFCASSGDWFSEAFFGQGTRLTVV.